The present TCR beta chain was sequenced within a study of cytomegalovirus exposure and HLA in healthy donors (dated by TCRdb to 2016 to 2017). As for the study more broadly: In an earlier analysis of 550 to 750 of the donors, 250 to 350 Gb of sequence data and 90 million to 120 million unique TCR beta sequences from about 179 million T cells were reported. An early release covering more than 500 HLA-typed donors comprised about 320 gigabases of sequencing data and tens of millions of unique TCR sequences. Among the roughly 400 genotyped donors, 75% to 90% belonged to the genetic ancestry cluster associated with self-reported Caucasian donors. The study aimed to test whether signatures of past pathogen exposure could be identified by cataloging public T cell receptors. The study profiled the T cell repertoires of more than 500 subjects by immunosequencing and related them to cytomegalovirus serostatus. Along with the roughly 610-subject first cohort, a separate validation cohort of over a hundred different subjects was used. The study combined high-throughput TCR immunosequencing, statistical association of individual TCRs with disease status, and machine learning to predict cytomegalovirus infection status. To study patterns of TCR occurrence, a later analysis re-analyzed previously published TCR beta repertoires from around 670 donors and added high-resolution HLA genotyping. Rather than drawing on any new phenotypic data, the later analysis identified candidate immune exposures from TCR beta sequences and the way those sequences occurred across donors. An earlier analysis of roughly 580 of the donors used high-throughput TCR beta sequencing to judge whether each TCR beta V gene segment behaved as functional or pseudogenic. Alongside the repertoire data, information on donor age, sex, ethnicity and CMV serostatus was compiled. A later genetic analysis took genome-wide SNP genotypes for about 65% of the 666 donors and used that subset as a discovery cohort. Every repertoire in the discovery cohort had been generated on one and the same sequencing platform. HLA typing included class I and class II loci at four-digit resolution. The number of typed donors differed by locus: about 629-640 for A, B, C, DRB1 and DQB1; some 500 for DQA1; 606 for DPA1; and some 430 for DPB1. Several DR-DQ haplotypes were treated as single units for association and clustering because of strong linkage in the cohort. On average, roughly 200,000 unique TCR beta nucleotide sequences were sequenced per donor among about 400 genotyped donors of the cohort, with 15% to 20% of those sequences being non-productive. The full study reports these points: HLA typing was unavailable for some donors at each locus, so association tests used only the typed subset. In a later genetic analysis, a missense DCLRE1C variant was associated with V-gene and J-gene trimming of TCR beta chains, and the association was replicated in an independent cohort. Roughly uniform sequencing depth across donors was assumed in presence/absence analyses, although this assumption may not hold. A later genetic analysis reported fewer N-insertions in productive TCRs among donors in an Asian-associated ancestry cluster than the roughly 700-donor mean. In both the original and validation cohorts, the classifier was reported to diagnose cytomegalovirus status with high specificity and sensitivity. A later analysis found that HLA-associated TCR beta chains were more clonally expanded and had lower generation probabilities than equally common non-associated chains. The sequencing pipeline was judged likely to have produced a cluster of highly shared sequence variants as a technical artifact. In this cohort, only TCR beta chains were sequenced, and detectable features were limited by the absence of alpha or paired-chain data. When HLA alleles, especially DR and DQ, strongly co-occurred, TCR associations were difficult to assign to individual alleles. A further reported finding was that TCR beta sequences accurately predicted the HLA-A and HLA-B alleles for most subjects in the first cohort. The authors suggested that the approach could potentially be extended to other disease states and immunological phenotypes. In the study, 164 TCR beta chains were listed as associated with cytomegalovirus. A few of the identified cytomegalovirus-associated TCR beta chains were confirmed in vitro to be specific for cytomegalovirus antigens. According to a later analysis, TCR association rates differed among HLA loci, with DRB1 alleles showing the most associated TCRs and HLA-C alleles showing the fewest. A later analysis found that most CMV-associated TCR beta chains appeared HLA-restricted, with HLA associations seemingly driven largely by CMV exposure. The earlier analysis of a few hundred of the donors excluded approximately 15 rarely observed V segments, including chromosome 9 orphons, because counts were too low. Specific HLA alleles were associated with over 15,000 TCR beta sequences at a false discovery rate of 0.05 in a later analysis. Immune exposure information for the cohort was limited to CMV serostatus. Most TCR sequences were observed very rarely across donors, whereas some public TCRs were present in many individuals. A later analysis reported that several top co-occurrence clusters appeared linked to parvovirus B19, influenza, CMV and Epstein-Barr virus. An earlier analysis of approximately 500 of the donors showed that most TCR beta V segments appeared in productive rearrangements either about 87% or about 30% of the time, which broadly matched IMGT annotations. Correlated functional status among segregating V segments might be attributable to linkage disequilibrium, but an unknown experimental factor could not be ruled out.

As regards this clone: Its antigen remains unidentified. Base-call qualities are not available, and no considerably larger clone is one nucleotide away.

In total, more than 500 healthy bone marrow donors made up the cohort. Cohort members were all nominally healthy when sampled, although unrecorded immune exposures were likely present. The donor tested CMV seropositive, placing the donor among the 289 seropositive members of the cohort. A peripheral blood sample was provided by each donor, and peripheral blood mononuclear cells were used for TCR beta sequencing. Genomic DNA was extracted from the blood cell samples with the Qiagen DNeasy Blood Extraction Kit. To prepare the library, the immunoSEQ multiplex PCR assay was applied. For the multiplex PCR, a mixture combining 60 forward primers for TCR Vbeta segments and 13 reverse primers for TCR Jbeta segments was used. The CDR3 region of rearranged TCR beta genes was amplified from genomic DNA by a multiplex PCR assay. The Illumina HiSeq System was used to sequence the amplified TCR beta libraries as 87-base-pair reads. The authors' analysis ran thus. A later analysis counted approximately 76 million unique TCR beta chains across the 690 or so repertoires, and some 11 million of these chains were shared by at least two donors. A nearest-neighbor algorithm error-corrected the raw reads and collapsed the reads into unique sequences, merging closely related sequences to remove PCR and sequencing errors. Alignment of CDR3 sequences to IMGT reference sequences was used to assign V, D and J gene segments. For a sequence to be retained, a match of at least six nucleotides to both a V gene segment and a J gene segment was required. A rearrangement counted as productive if the CDR3 had no stop codons and remained in frame with V and J, and every other rearrangement counted as non-productive. Following IMGT convention, CDR3 was defined as the stretch from the second conserved V-encoded cysteine to the conserved J-encoded phenylalanine. Sequences without an unambiguous match to a single V gene segment were excluded from the earlier analysis of approximately 600 of the donors. An earlier analysis of around 600 of the donors classified V segments as functional when productive rearrangements were above 56.7% and as segregating when the standard deviation between donors was above 5%. A statistical classification framework was built for diagnosing cytomegalovirus status from the catalog of TCR beta chain sequences. V and J gene assignment, in a later analysis, came from comparing TCR nucleotide sequences with IMGT/GENE-DB human TR gene sequences. The TCRdist pipeline was used in a later analysis to assign CDR3 sequences and most-parsimonious VDJ recombination scenarios. In a later analysis, each TCR beta chain was defined by its CDR3 amino acid sequence together with its V-gene family, and reads lacking a unique V-gene family were excluded. A later analysis removed 600 or so highly shared, low-generation-probability nucleotide sequences to deal with suspected cross-contamination and a sequencing artifact. In a later analysis, a clonal expansion index was calculated for each public chain from normalized within-repertoire ranks of inferred template counts. Generation probabilities in a later analysis came from a VDJ recombination model fitted to out-of-frame rearrangements, and those results were checked against IGoR. Hypergeometric tests were used in a later analysis to score TCR-TCR, TCR-HLA and TCR-CMV co-occurrence, with a repertoire-size bias correction applied to the TCR pairs. To estimate false discovery rates, a later analysis permuted the HLA or CMV assignments 20 times. In a later analysis, co-occurring TCRs were grouped using DBSCAN, and TCRdist sequence similarity was added for clustering within HLA-allele-positive subsets. Repertoires with fewer than 30,000 or more than 120,000 public chains were left out of co-occurrence clustering, as were about five repertoires with anomalous nucleotide sharing. TCRdb's version of the immuneACCESS table is confined to in-frame rearrangements and falls short of the full clone set. An unresolved V gene accounts for under half of the shortfall where checked; the remainder is of unknown origin. V and J calls plus clone size are reproduced from that table; the DNA served to infer D and trimming. This sample lists more than 100,000 clones; around 79% were detected once. The biggest ten clones account for about 3.5% of the sample.

The TCR sequence derives from a woman aged 25 to 39 in good health and CMV-seropositive. Specimen: PBMCs.

The nucleotides are TGTGCCAGCTCACCTGAGGGGGGGTCCCAAGGGGCTTTCTTT. Translated, this gives CASSPEGGSQGAFF. The V gene is TRBV18 and the J gene is TRBJ1-1; matching of 6 bases hints at TRBD1 as the D gene. V loses 3 bases, J loses 11 bases, and the germline ends lie 19 bases apart. The CDR3 goes from the cysteine to the phenylalanine over 14 residues. Only the CDR3 part of the read is kept: 42 bases, read in frame from the first base. Based on the germline V gene, the CDR1 and CDR2 sequences are KGHSH and LQKENI.